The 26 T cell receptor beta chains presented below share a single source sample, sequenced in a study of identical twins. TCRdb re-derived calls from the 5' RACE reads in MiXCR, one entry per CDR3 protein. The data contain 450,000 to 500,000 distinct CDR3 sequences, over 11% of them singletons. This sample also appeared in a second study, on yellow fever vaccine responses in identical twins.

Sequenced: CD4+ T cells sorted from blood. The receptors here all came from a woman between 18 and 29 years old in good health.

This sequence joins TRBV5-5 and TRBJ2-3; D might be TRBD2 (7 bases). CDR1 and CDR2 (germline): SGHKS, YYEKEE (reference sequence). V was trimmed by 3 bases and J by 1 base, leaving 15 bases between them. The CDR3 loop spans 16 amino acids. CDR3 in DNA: TGTGCCAGCAGCTCTCCGGGGGGCTTGGGCACAGATACGCAGTATTTT. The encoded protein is CASSSPGGLGTDTQYF. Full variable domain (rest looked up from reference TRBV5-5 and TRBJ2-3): DAGVTQSPTHLIKTRGQQVTLRCSPISGHKSVSWYQQVLGQGPQFIFQYYEKEERGRGNFPDRFSARQFPNYSSELNVNALLLGDSALYLCASSSPGGLGTDTQYFGPGTRLTVL.

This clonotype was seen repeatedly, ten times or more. CDR3: CAISEWGAPKNIQYF. CDR3 nucleotides: TGTGCCATCAGTGAGTGGGGAGCGCCCAAAAACATTCAGTACTTC. The chain joins TRBV10-3 to TRBJ2-4; weak D call: TRBD2 (5 bases). The germline V gene has CDR1 ENHRY and CDR2 SYGVKD. Trimming left V 1 base short and J 2 bases short, with 9 bases between. The CDR3 sequence is 15 residues long.

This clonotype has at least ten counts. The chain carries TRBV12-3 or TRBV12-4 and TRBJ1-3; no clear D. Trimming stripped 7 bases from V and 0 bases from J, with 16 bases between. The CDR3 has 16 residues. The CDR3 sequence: CASTEQTVFSGNTIYF. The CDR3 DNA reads TGTGCCAGCACCGAACAAACAGTCTTCTCTGGAAACACCATATATTTT.

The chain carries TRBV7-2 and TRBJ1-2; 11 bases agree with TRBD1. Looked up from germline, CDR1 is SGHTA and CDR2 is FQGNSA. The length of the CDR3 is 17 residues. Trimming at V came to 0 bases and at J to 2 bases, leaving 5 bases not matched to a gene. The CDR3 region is CASSLAPGQGGNYGYTF. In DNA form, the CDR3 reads TGTGCCAGCAGCTTAGCTCCGGGACAGGGGGGAAACTATGGCTACACCTTC.

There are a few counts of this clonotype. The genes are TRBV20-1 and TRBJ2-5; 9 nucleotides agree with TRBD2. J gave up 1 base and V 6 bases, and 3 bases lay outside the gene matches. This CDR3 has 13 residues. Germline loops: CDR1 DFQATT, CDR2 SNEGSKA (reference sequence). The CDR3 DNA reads TGCAGTGCCCCGCGGGGGGGCCAAGAGACCCAGTACTTC. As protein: CSAPRGGQETQYF.

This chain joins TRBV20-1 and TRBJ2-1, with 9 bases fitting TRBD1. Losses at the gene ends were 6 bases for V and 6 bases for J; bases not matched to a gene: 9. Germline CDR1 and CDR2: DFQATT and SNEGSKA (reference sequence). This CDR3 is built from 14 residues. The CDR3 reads CSALRDRVINEQFF. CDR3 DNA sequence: TGCAGTGCCCTACGGGACAGGGTAATCAATGAGCAGTTCTTC.

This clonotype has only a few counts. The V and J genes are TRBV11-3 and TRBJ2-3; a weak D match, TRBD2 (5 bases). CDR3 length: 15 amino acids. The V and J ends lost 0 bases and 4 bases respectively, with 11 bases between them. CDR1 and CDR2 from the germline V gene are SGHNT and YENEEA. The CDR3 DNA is TGTGCCAGCAGCTTAGATGGGAGTGGGGCAGATACGCAGTATTTT. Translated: CASSLDGSGADTQYF.

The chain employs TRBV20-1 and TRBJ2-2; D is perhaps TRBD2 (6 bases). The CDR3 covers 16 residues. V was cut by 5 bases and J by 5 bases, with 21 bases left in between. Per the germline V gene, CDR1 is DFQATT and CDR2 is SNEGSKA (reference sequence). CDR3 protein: CSAPRDQGRETGELFF. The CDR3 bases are TGCAGTGCTCCCCGGGACCAAGGGCGGGAAACCGGGGAGCTGTTTTTT.

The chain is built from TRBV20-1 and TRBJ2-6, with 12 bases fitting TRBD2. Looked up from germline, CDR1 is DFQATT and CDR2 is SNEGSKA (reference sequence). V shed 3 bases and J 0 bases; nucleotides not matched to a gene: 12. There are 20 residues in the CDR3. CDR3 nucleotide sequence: TGCAGTGCTAGGGAAAAGGACCTAGCGGGAGGGTTCTCTGGGGCCAACGTCCTGACTTTC. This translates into CSAREKDLAGGFSGANVLTF.

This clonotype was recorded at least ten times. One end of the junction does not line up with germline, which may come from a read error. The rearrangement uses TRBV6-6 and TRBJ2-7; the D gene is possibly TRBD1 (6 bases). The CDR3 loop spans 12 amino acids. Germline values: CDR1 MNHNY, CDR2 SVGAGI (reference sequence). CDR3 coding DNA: TGTGCCAGCAGAGCTCGGGACACGAAATTTGACTTC. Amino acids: CASRARDTKFDF.

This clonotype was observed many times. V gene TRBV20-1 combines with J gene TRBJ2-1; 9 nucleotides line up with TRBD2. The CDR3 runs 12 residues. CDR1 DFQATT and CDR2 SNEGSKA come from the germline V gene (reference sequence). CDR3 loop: CLSGSSYNEQFF. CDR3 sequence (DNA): TGCCTTAGCGGGAGCTCCTACAATGAGCAGTTCTTC.

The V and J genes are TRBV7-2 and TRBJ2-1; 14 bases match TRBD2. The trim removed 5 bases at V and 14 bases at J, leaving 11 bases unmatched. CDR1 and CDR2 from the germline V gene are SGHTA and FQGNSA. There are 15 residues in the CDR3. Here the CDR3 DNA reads TGTGCCAGCAGCCCCGGGACTAGCGGGGGTCCGCGGGAGTTCTTC. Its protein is CASSPGTSGGPREFF.

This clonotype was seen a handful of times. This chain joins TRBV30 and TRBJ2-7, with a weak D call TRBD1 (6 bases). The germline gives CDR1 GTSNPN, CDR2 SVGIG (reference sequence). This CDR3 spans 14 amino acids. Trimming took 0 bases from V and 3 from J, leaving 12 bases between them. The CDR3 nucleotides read TGTGCCTGGAGTGTACGAAGGGGGATCTACGAGCAGTACTTC. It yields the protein CAWSVRRGIYEQYF.

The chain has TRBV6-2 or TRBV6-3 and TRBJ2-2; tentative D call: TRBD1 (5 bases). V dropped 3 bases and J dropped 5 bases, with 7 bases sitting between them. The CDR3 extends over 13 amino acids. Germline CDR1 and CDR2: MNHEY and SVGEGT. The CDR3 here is CASSYRGTGELFF. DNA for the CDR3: TGTGCCAGCAGTTATAGGGGAACCGGGGAGCTGTTTTTT.

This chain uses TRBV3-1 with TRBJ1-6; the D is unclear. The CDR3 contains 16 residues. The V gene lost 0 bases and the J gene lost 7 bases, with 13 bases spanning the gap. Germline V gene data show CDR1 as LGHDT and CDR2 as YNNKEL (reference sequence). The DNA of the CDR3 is TGTGCCAGCAGCCAAGAAGGCGGACGGGCAAATTCACCCCTCCACTTT. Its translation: CASSQEGGRANSPLHF.

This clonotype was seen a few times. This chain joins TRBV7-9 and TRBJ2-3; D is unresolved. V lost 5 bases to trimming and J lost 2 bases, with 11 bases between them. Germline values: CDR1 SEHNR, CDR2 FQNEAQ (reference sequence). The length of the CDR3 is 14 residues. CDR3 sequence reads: CASSRRTDTDTQYF. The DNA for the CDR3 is TGTGCCAGCAGCCGTAGGACGGACACAGATACGCAGTATTTT. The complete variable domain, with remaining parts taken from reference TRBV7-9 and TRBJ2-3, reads DTGVSQNPRHKITKRGQNVTFRCDPISEHNRLYWYRQTLGQGPEFLTYFQNEAQLEKSRLLSDRFSAERPKGSFSTLEIQRTEQGDSAMYLCASSRRTDTDTQYFGPGTRLTVL.

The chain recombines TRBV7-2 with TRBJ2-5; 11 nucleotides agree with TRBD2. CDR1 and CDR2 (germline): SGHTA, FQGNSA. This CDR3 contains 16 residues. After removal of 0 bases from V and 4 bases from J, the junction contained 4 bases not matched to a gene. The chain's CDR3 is CASSLALLAGGETQYF. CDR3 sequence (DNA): TGTGCCAGCAGCTTAGCCCTTCTAGCGGGAGGAGAGACCCAGTACTTC.

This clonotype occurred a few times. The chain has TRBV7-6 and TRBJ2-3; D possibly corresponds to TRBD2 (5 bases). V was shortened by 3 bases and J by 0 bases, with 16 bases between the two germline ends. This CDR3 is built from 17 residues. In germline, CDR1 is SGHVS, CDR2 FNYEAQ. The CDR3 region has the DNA TGTGCCAGCAGCTTGAAAGCGGCTGGGTCTAGCACAGATACGCAGTATTTT. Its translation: CASSLKAAGSSTDTQYF.

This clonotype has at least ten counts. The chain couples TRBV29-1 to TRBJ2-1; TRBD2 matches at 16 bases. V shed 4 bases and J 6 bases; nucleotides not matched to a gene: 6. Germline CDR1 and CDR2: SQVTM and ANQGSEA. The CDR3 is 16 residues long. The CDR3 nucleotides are TGCAGCGTTGGGGGACTAGCGGGAGGGCCGGGCAATGAGCAGTTCTTC. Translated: CSVGGLAGGPGNEQFF.

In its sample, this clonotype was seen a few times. The CDR3 reads CATSRDQGDEQFF. The CDR3 region has the DNA TGTGCCACCAGCAGAGATCAGGGGGATGAGCAGTTCTTC. This chain connects TRBV15 to TRBJ2-1; 7 bases map to TRBD1. With 0 bases clipped from V and 8 bases from J, the junction kept 1 base outside the gene matches. Germline V gene data show CDR1 as LNHNV and CDR2 as YYDKDF (reference sequence). The CDR3 is made up of 13 amino acids. The entire variable domain, with the rest obtained from reference TRBV15 and TRBJ2-1, is as follows: DAMVIQNPRYQVTQFGKPVTLSCSQTLNHNVMYWYQQKSSQAPKLLFHYYDKDFNNEADTPDNFQSRRPNTSFCFLDIRSPGLGDTAMYLCATSRDQGDEQFFGPGTRLTVL.

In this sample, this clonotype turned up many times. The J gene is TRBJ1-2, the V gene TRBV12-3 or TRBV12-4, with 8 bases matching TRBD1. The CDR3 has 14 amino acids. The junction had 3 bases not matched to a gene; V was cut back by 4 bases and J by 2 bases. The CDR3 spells CASSSGQGNYGYTF. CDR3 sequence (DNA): TGTGCCAGCAGTTCAGGACAGGGAAACTATGGCTACACCTTC.

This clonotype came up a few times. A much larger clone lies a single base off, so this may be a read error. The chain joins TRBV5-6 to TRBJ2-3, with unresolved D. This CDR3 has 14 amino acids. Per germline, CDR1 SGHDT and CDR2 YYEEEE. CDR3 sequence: CVSSFSMSTDTQYF. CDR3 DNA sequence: TGTGTCAGCAGCTTTAGCATGAGCACAGATACGCAGTATTTT.

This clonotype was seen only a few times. The DNA of the CDR3 is TGCAGCGTTGCAGGGAGTAGCAATCAGCCCCAGCATTTT. This codes for CSVAGSSNQPQHF. This chain uses TRBV29-1 with TRBJ1-5; D might be TRBD1 (5 bases). V was clipped by 4 bases and J by 0 bases, with 7 bases between them. The CDR3 covers 13 residues. CDR1 SQVTM and CDR2 ANQGSEA come from the germline V gene.

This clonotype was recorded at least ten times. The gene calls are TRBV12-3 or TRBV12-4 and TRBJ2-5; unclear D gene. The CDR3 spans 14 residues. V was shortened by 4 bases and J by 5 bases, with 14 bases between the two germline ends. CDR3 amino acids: CASSSITPKETQYF. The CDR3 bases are TGTGCCAGCAGTTCAATTACCCCGAAGGAGACCCAGTACTTC.

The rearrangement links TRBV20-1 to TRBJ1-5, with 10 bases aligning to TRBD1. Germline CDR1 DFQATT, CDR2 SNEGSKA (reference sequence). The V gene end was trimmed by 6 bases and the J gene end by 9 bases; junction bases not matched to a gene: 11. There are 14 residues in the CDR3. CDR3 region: CSAWTGQGLRPQHF. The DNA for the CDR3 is TGCAGTGCCTGGACGGGACAGGGGTTGAGGCCCCAGCATTTT.

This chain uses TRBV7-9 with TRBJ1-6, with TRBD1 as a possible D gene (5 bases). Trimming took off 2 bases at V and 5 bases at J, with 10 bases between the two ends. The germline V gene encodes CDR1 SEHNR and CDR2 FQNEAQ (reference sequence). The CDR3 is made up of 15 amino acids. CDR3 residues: CASSLLTEDNSPLHF. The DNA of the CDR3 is TGTGCCAGCAGCTTATTGACAGAGGATAATTCACCCCTCCACTTT.